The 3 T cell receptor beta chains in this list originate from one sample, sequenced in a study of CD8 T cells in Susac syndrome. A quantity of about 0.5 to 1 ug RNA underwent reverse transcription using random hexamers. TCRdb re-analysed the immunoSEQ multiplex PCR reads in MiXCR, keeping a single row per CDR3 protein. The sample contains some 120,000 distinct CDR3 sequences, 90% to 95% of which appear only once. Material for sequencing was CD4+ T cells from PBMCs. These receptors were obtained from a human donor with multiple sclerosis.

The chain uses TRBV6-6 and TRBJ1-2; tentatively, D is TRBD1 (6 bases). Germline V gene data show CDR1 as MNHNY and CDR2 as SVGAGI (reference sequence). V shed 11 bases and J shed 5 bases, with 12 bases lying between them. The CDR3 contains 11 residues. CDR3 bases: TGTGCCGTCAACAGGGAGTATGGCTACACCTTC. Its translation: CAVNREYGYTF.

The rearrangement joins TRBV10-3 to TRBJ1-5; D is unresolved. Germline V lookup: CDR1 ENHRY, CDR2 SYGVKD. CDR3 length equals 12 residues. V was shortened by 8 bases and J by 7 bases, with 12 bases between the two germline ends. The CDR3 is CAIRGGGQPQHF. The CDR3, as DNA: TGTGCCATCCGAGGTGGTGGGCAGCCCCAGCATTTT.

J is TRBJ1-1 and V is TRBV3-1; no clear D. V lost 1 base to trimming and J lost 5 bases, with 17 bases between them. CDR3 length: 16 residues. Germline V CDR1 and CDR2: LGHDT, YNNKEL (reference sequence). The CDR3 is CASSQVGPGGKTEAFF. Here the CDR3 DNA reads TGTGCCAGCAGCCAAGTCGGGCCGGGTGGGAAGACTGAAGCTTTCTTT.